The sequence of this TCR beta chain was determined in a study of cytomegalovirus exposure and HLA in healthy donors (TCRdb year 2017). General notes on the study: An earlier analysis of roughly 610 of the donors reported approximately 260 Gb of sequence data and around 100 million unique TCR beta sequences obtained from approximately 180 million T cells. High-throughput TCR immunosequencing, statistical association of individual TCRs with disease status, and machine learning were combined to predict cytomegalovirus infection status. Rather than drawing on any new phenotypic data, the later analysis identified candidate immune exposures from TCR beta sequences and the way those sequences occurred across donors. On average, around 230,000 unique TCR beta nucleotide sequences were sequenced per donor among about 400 genotyped donors of the cohort, with approximately 18% of those sequences being non-productive. Among the approximately 400 genotyped donors, around 81% belonged to the genetic ancestry cluster associated with self-reported Caucasian donors. A later genetic analysis used genome-wide SNP genotypes for about 60% of the roughly 700 donors, treating that subset as a discovery cohort. The study was designed to test whether signatures of past pathogen exposure could be identified by cataloging public T cell receptors. All discovery cohort repertoires had been generated on a single sequencing platform. HLA typing included class I and class II loci at four-digit resolution. An early release covering some 640 HLA-typed donors comprised approximately 290 gigabases of sequencing data and 85 million to 100 million unique TCR sequences. The T cell repertoires of under 700 subjects were profiled by immunosequencing and related to cytomegalovirus serostatus. Typing coverage varied by locus: roughly 629-630 donors for A, B, C, DRB1 and DQB1; roughly 500 for DQA1; 606 for DPA1; approximately 490 for DPB1. Donor age, sex, ethnicity and CMV serostatus were collected together with the repertoire data. Several DR-DQ haplotypes were handled as single units for association and clustering because linkage in the cohort was strong. To decide whether each TCR beta V gene segment behaved as functional or pseudogenic, an earlier analysis of 587 of the donors relied on high-throughput TCR beta sequencing. To study patterns of TCR occurrence, a later analysis re-analyzed previously published TCR beta repertoires from under 750 donors and added high-resolution HLA genotyping. In addition to the first cohort of roughly 700 subjects, a separate validation cohort of 120 different subjects was used. General conclusions and limits of the study: V-gene and J-gene trimming of TCR beta chains was associated with a missense DCLRE1C variant in a later genetic analysis, and the association was replicated in an independent cohort. An earlier analysis of 450 to 750 of the donors showed that most TCR beta V segments appeared in productive rearrangements either about 87% or about 30% of the time, which broadly matched IMGT annotations. CMV serostatus was the only immune exposure information available for the cohort. In a later analysis, the rate of TCR association differed among HLA loci, with DRB1 alleles having the most associated TCRs and HLA-C alleles having the fewest. When HLA alleles, especially DR and DQ, strongly co-occurred, TCR associations were difficult to assign to individual alleles. A later analysis reported that several top co-occurrence clusters appeared linked to parvovirus B19, influenza, CMV and Epstein-Barr virus. According to a later analysis, most CMV-associated TCR beta chains appeared to be HLA-restricted, and the HLA associations seemed to be driven largely by CMV exposure. Because HLA typing was unavailable for some donors at each locus, only the typed subset was used in association tests. A further reported finding was that TCR beta sequences accurately predicted the HLA-A and HLA-B alleles for most subjects in the first cohort. Some IMGT-functional V segments, including TRBV6-2 and TRBV6-3, could not be told apart with the 87-base-pair reads, so those segments were excluded. In a later analysis, 16,951 TCR beta sequences were associated with specific HLA alleles at a false discovery rate of 0.05. Most TCR sequences were observed very rarely across donors, whereas some public TCRs were present in many individuals. Compared with equally common non-associated chains, HLA-associated TCR beta chains in a later analysis were more clonally expanded and had lower generation probabilities. A later genetic analysis reported fewer N-insertions in productive TCRs among donors in an Asian-associated ancestry cluster than the roughly 640-donor mean. Linkage disequilibrium might explain the correlated functional status among segregating V segments, but an unknown experimental factor could not be excluded. A few of the identified cytomegalovirus-associated TCR beta chains were confirmed in vitro to be specific for cytomegalovirus antigens. Sequencing depth was assumed to be roughly uniform across donors in the presence/absence analyses, though that assumption may not hold. The earlier analysis of a few hundred of the donors excluded 15 to 20 rarely observed V segments, including chromosome 9 orphons, because counts were too low. Cytomegalovirus status was reported to be diagnosed by the classifier with high specificity and sensitivity in both the original and validation cohorts. Only TCR beta chains were sequenced in this cohort, and the absence of alpha or paired-chain data limited detectable features. In the study, about 150 TCR beta chains were listed as associated with cytomegalovirus. It was suggested by the authors that the approach could potentially be generalized to other disease states and immunological phenotypes. A cluster of highly shared sequence variants was judged likely to be a technical artifact of the sequencing pipeline.

From a lookup of the germline V gene, CDR1 and CDR2 are SGHRS and YFSETQ. The CDR3 runs 16 amino acids, cysteine and phenylalanine included. Only the CDR3 part of the read is kept: 48 bases, read in frame from the first base. V is reduced by 0 bases and J by 6 bases, leaving a spacing of 16 bases between them. Receptors were amplified or captured by the immunoSEQ multiplex PCR assay. The multiplex PCR relied on a mix of 60 forward primers for TCR Vbeta segments and 13 reverse primers for TCR Jbeta segments. The CDR3 region of rearranged TCR beta genes was amplified from genomic DNA by a multiplex PCR assay. The Illumina HiSeq System was used to sequence the amplified TCR beta libraries as 87-base-pair reads. The source study handled its data this way. A later analysis counted tens of millions of unique TCR beta chains across the 666 repertoires, and some 11 million of these chains were shared by at least two donors. A nearest-neighbor algorithm error-corrected the raw reads and collapsed the reads into unique sequences, merging closely related sequences to remove PCR and sequencing errors. CDR3 sequences were aligned to IMGT reference sequences to assign V, D and J gene segments. For a sequence to be retained, at least a six-nucleotide match to both a V gene segment and a J gene segment was required. A rearrangement counted as productive if the CDR3 had no stop codons and remained in frame with V and J, and every other rearrangement counted as non-productive. Following IMGT convention, CDR3 was defined as the stretch from the second conserved V-encoded cysteine up to the conserved J-encoded phenylalanine. In an earlier analysis of roughly 610 of the donors, sequences lacking an unambiguous match to a single V gene segment were excluded. In an earlier analysis of several hundred of the donors, a V segment was called functional when productive rearrangements were above 56.7%, and segregating when the standard deviation between donors exceeded 5%. To diagnose cytomegalovirus status from the catalog of TCR beta chain sequences, a statistical classification framework was built. In a later analysis, V and J genes were assigned by comparing TCR nucleotide sequences against IMGT/GENE-DB human TR gene sequences. Using the TCRdist pipeline, a later analysis assigned CDR3 sequences along with most-parsimonious VDJ recombination scenarios. In a later analysis, each TCR beta chain was defined by its CDR3 amino acid sequence together with its V-gene family, and reads without a unique V-gene family were excluded. A later analysis removed 500 to 650 highly shared, low-generation-probability nucleotide sequences to deal with suspected cross-contamination and a sequencing artifact. In a later analysis, a clonal expansion index was calculated for each public chain from normalized within-repertoire ranks of inferred template counts. In a later analysis, generation probabilities were computed with a VDJ recombination model fitted to out-of-frame rearrangements, and the resulting probabilities were checked against IGoR. In a later analysis, TCR-TCR, TCR-HLA and TCR-CMV co-occurrence was scored with hypergeometric tests, and a repertoire-size bias correction was applied to TCR pairs. To estimate false discovery rates, a later analysis permuted the HLA or CMV assignments 20 times. In a later analysis, co-occurring TCRs were grouped with DBSCAN, and TCRdist sequence similarity was added when clustering was performed within HLA-allele-positive subsets. Repertoires with fewer than 30,000 or more than 120,000 public chains were left out of co-occurrence clustering, as were four to six repertoires with anomalous nucleotide sharing. TCRdb stores this immuneACCESS table with in-frame sequences only. Part of the clones is absent; in the studies checked, under half of the shortfall reflects unresolved V genes, and no reason is known for the rest. The V and J calls and clone size come from that table; D and trimming were worked out from the DNA. The sample includes around 200,000 clones, with about three quarters observed a single time. 2.5% to 3.5% of the sample comes from the top ten.

In total, more than 500 healthy bone marrow donors made up the cohort. Cohort members were all nominally healthy when sampled, although unrecorded immune exposures were likely present. The donor tested CMV seropositive, placing the donor among the 289 seropositive members of the cohort. Every donor gave a peripheral blood sample, and the peripheral blood mononuclear cells from that sample were used for TCR beta sequencing. The Qiagen DNeasy Blood Extraction Kit was used to extract genomic DNA from the blood cell samples. To note about this clone: The target of this receptor is not known. Base qualities are not at hand, and no much larger clone is one base apart.

The chain is made from TRBV5-1 and TRBJ2-1, and the D gene may be TRBD1, 6 bases matching. This TCR was sampled from a woman in her fifties or sixties in good health and CMV-seropositive. The sequenced sample consisted of PBMCs. This receptor has the CDR3 CASSLGLRAGVNEQFF. In nucleotides, the sequence is TGCGCCAGCAGCTTGGGGCTTCGGGCAGGGGTCAATGAGCAGTTCTTC.